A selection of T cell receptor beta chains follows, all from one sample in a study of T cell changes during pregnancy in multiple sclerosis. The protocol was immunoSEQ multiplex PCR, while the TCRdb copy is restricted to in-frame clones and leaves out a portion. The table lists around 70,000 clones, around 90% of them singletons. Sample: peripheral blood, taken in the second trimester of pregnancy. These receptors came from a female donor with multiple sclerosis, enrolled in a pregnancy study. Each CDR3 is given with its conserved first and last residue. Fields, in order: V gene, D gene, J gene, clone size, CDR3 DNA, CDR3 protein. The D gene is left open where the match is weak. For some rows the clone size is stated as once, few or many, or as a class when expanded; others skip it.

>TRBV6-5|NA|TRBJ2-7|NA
TGTGCCAGCAGTTACTCAGACTACTCCTACGAGCAGTACTTC
CASSYSDYSYEQYF
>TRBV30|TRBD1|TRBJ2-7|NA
TGTGCCTGGGGGGGACAGGGTGGGTACGAGCAGTACTTC
CAWGGQGGYEQYF
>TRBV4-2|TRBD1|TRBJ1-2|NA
TGTGCCAGCAGCCAAGGAATTTTGGGACAGGGCGGTATGGGCTACACCTTC
CASSQGILGQGGMGYTF
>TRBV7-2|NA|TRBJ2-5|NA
TGTGCCAGCAGCCGCGAAGAGACCCAGTACTTC
CASSREETQYF
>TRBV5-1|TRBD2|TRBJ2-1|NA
TGCGCCAGCAGCCTTGGACTAGCGGGGGGAGGTGAGCAGTTCTTC
CASSLGLAGGGEQFF
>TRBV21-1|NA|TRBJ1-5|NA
TGTGCCAGCACCCCCAAAGGCTCGACAGGGGGCACGAGAAATCAGCCCCAGCATTTT
CASTPKGSTGGTRNQPQHF
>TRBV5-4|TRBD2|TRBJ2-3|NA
TGTGCCAGCAGCTTGGAAGTGGGGGGGATCACAGATACGCAGTATTTT
CASSLEVGGITDTQYF
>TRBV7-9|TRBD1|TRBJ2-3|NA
TGTGCCAGCAGCCCCGGGACAGGGTCAGATACGCAGTATTTT
CASSPGTGSDTQYF
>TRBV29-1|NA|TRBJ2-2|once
TGCAGCGTTGGTCAGGGTATGGTCACCGGGGAGCTGTTTTTT
CSVGQGMVTGELFF
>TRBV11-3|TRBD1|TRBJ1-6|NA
TGTGCCAGCAGCTTAGAACAGGGACAGACAAATAATTCACCCCTCCACTTT
CASSLEQGQTNNSPLHF
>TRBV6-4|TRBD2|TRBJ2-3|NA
TGTGCCAGCAGTGGGACTAGCGGGGCAGATACGCAGTATTTT
CASSGTSGADTQYF
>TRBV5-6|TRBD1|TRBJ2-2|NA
TGTGCCAGCAGCTCCCTACAGGGGGAGGTTTCCGGGGAGCTGTTTTTT
CASSSLQGEVSGELFF
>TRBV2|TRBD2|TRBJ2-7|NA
TGTGCCAGCAGAGACACTAGCGGGGGGATCTACGAGCAGTACTTC
CASRDTSGGIYEQYF
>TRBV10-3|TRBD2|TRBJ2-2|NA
TGTGCCACCTGGACTAGCGGGGACACCGGGGAGCTGTTTTTT
CATWTSGDTGELFF
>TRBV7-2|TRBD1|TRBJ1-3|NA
TGTGCCAGCAGCTCCCCAAGGGACAGGGCGTATAACCCTGGAAACACCATATATTTT
CASSSPRDRAYNPGNTIYF
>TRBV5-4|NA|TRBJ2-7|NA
TGTGCCAGCAGCGCCGGGGTTACCTACGAGCAGTACTTC
CASSAGVTYEQYF
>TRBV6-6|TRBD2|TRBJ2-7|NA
TGTGCCAGCGGCAGGACTAGCGGGGGTTACGAGCAGTACTTC
CASGRTSGGYEQYF
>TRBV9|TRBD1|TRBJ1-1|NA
TGTGCCAGCAGCGTATTTACAGGGGGAAACACTGAAGCTTTCTTT
CASSVFTGGNTEAFF
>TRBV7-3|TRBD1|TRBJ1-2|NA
TGTGCCAGCAGCTTGGACAGGGCTAACTATGGCTACACCTTC
CASSLDRANYGYTF
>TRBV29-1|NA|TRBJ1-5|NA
TGCAGCGTGGTTGACACAGCCTTCAATCAGCCCCAGCATTTT
CSVVDTAFNQPQHF
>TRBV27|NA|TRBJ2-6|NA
TGTGCCAGCGGGCCCTCTGGGGCCAACGTCCTGACTTTC
CASGPSGANVLTF
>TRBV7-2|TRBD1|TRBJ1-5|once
TGTGCCAGCAGCTTTACAGGGGATAGCAATCAGCCCCAGCATTTT
CASSFTGDSNQPQHF
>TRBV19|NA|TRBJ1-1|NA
TGTGCCAGTAGTATTCGGGGTGGGGGAGGGGAAACTTTCTTT
CASSIRGGGGETFF
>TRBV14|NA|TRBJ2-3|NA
TGTGCCAGCAGCCAAAGGCTGGCGGGGAGGTCAGATACGCAGTATTTT
CASSQRLAGRSDTQYF
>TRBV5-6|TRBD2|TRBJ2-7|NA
TGTGCCAGCAGCTTTAGCGGGGGGGCAGGCGAGCAGTACTTC
CASSFSGGAGEQYF
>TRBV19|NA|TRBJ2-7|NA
TGTGCCAGTAGTTCAAACTACGAGCAGTACTTC
CASSSNYEQYF
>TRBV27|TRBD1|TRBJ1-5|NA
TGTGCCAGCAGTTCGTGGACAGGGAGCAATCAGCCCCAGCATTTT
CASSSWTGSNQPQHF
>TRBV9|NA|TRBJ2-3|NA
TGTGCCAGCAGCGTCTATCTAGGCACAGATACGCAGTATTTT
CASSVYLGTDTQYF
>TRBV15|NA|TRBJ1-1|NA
TGTGCCACCAGCAGCCACCGGGGAACTGAAGCTTTCTTT
CATSSHRGTEAFF
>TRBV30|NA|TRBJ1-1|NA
TGTGCCTGGAGTGAATCAGGGGTTTTCACTGAAGCTTTCTTT
CAWSESGVFTEAFF
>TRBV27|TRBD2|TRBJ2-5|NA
TGTGCCAGCTCCACCCGGCTAGCGGGGGTGGAGACCCAGTACTTC
CASSTRLAGVETQYF
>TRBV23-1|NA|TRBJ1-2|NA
TGCGCCAGCAGTCAATTGGGGGGGGGTGACTATGGCTACACCTTC
CASSQLGGGDYGYTF
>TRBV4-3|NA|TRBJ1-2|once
TGCGCCAGCAGCCAAGAGGCGGGAGGTCATGGCTACACCTTC
CASSQEAGGHGYTF
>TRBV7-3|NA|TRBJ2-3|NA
TGTGCCAGCAGCTCACCAAGGTCCGGGAGCACAGATACGCAGTATTTT
CASSSPRSGSTDTQYF
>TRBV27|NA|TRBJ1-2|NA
TGTGCCAGCAGAGTGGGGGCAGGGGATCGTGGCTACACCTTC
CASRVGAGDRGYTF
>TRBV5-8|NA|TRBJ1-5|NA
TGTGCCAGCAGCTTAACAGGTCTGTCAGGGAATCAGCCCCAGCATTTT
CASSLTGLSGNQPQHF
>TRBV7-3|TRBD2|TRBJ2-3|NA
TGTGCCAGCAGCTTAACGCGGGGGGGCCGGGATACGCAGTATTTT
CASSLTRGGRDTQYF
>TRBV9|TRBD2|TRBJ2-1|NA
TGTGCCAGCAGCGGGTGGACTAGTTCATCACACAATGAGCAGTTCTTC
CASSGWTSSSHNEQFF
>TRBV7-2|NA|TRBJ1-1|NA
TGTGCCAGCAGCCCAGAGTCGCTCAGGGTTGGGAACACTGAAGCTTTCTTT
CASSPESLRVGNTEAFF
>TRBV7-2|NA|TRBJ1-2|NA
TGTGCCAGCAGCCCCCAGGGCCTCTATGGCTACACCTTC
CASSPQGLYGYTF
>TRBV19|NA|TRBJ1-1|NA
TGTGCCAGTAGTATAGATTGGGAGCACACTGAAGCTTTCTTT
CASSIDWEHTEAFF
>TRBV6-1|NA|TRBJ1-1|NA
TGTGCCAGCAGTGGGAGAGACAGCACTGAAGCTTTCTTT
CASSGRDSTEAFF
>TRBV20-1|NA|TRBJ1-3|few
TGCAGTGCTTCTACTGGAAACACCATATATTTT
CSASTGNTIYF
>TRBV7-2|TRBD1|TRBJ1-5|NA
TGTGCCAGCAGCTTAGTGGTCGGAGGGAGACAGGGGACCAATCAGCCCCAGCATTTT
CASSLVVGGRQGTNQPQHF
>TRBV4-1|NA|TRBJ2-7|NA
TGCGCCAGCAGCCAAGATTCGACAGAGTTTCCCTACGAGCAGTACTTC
CASSQDSTEFPYEQYF
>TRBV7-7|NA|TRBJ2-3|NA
TGTGCCAGCAGCTTTGGGGGGAGGACAGATACGCAGTATTTT
CASSFGGRTDTQYF
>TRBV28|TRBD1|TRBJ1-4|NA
TGTGCCAGCAGTTCCCAGGGGGCAACTAATGAAAAACTGTTTTTT
CASSSQGATNEKLFF
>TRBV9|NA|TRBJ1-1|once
TGTGCCAGCAGCGCCCACCGGACAGCCTCGAACACTGAAGCTTTCTTT
CASSAHRTASNTEAFF
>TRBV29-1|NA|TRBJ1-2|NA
TGCAGCGTTGGCGTTAATAACTATGGCTACACCTTC
CSVGVNNYGYTF
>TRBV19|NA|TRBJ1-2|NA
TGTGCCAGTAGTATAGGTGGGGGCGGCTACACCTTC
CASSIGGGGYTF
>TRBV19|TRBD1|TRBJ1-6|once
TGTGCCAGTAGTCCAGACAGGGGCCGAGCCTATAATTCACCCCTCCACTTT
CASSPDRGRAYNSPLHF
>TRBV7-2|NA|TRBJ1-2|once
TGTGCCAGCAGCTTAGTTAGCACAGGGAGGGTGTTCTATGGCTACACCTTC
CASSLVSTGRVFYGYTF
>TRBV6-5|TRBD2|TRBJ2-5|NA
TGTGCCAGTGCCGGGACTAGAGAGACCCAGTACTTC
CASAGTRETQYF